What follows are 10 T cell receptor beta chains derived from one specimen sequenced in a study of OX40 agonist ivuxolimab in advanced cancers. TCRdb keeps only in-frame clones here, not all; method: immunoSEQ multiplex PCR. The sample has tens of thousands of clones, about 85% seen once; the top ten hold 2.5% to 3.5%. Source: CD4+ or CD8+ T cells sorted from blood, taken in a trial of the OX40 agonist ivuxolimab. Receptors were obtained from an adult with an advanced solid tumor such as melanoma, head and neck, liver or kidney cancer.

The V and J genes are TRBV2 and TRBJ2-1; 8 bases match TRBD1. The CDR3 loop spans 14 amino acids. The V gene's germline CDR1 is SNHLY and CDR2 FYNNEI. After removal of 5 bases from V and 7 bases from J, the junction contained 7 bases not matched to a gene. The CDR3 DNA follows: TGTGCCAGCAGTACACAGGGGGTTGGGAATGAGCAGTTCTTC. This codes for CASSTQGVGNEQFF.

The chain employs TRBV19 and TRBJ2-1; 9 positions match TRBD2. CDR1 LNHDA and CDR2 SQIVND come from the germline V gene (reference sequence). The junction had 11 bases not matched to a gene; V was cut back by 4 bases and J by 4 bases. This CDR3 region has 17 residues. The CDR3 region is CASSRSRAGGLYNEQFF. For the CDR3, the DNA is TGTGCCAGTAGTAGATCCCGAGCGGGAGGCCTTTACAATGAGCAGTTCTTC. The full variable domain, its missing parts supplied by reference TRBV19 and TRBJ2-1, is DGGITQSPKYLFRKEGQNVTLSCEQNLNHDAMYWYRQDPGQGLRLIYYSQIVNDFQKGDIAEGYSVSREKKESFPLTVTSAQKNPTAFYLCASSRSRAGGLYNEQFFGPGTRLTVL.

The chain uses TRBV7-2 and TRBJ1-3, with 7 bases identical to TRBD1. Germline CDR1 SGHTA, CDR2 FQGNSA. V lost 0 bases and J lost 4; bases outside the gene matches: 3. This CDR3 comprises 15 residues. As DNA, the CDR3 is TGTGCCAGCAGCTTAGCAGGGGGCGCGGGAAACACCATATATTTT. It encodes CASSLAGGAGNTIYF.

The rearrangement joins TRBV30 to TRBJ1-5; 7 bases line up with TRBD1. In germline, CDR1 is GTSNPN, CDR2 SVGIG (reference sequence). The CDR3 runs to 15 residues. V shed 5 bases and J 5 bases; nucleotides not matched to a gene: 12. For the CDR3, the DNA is TGTGCCTGGGTTTCCGGGACAGTACCCTATCAGCCCCAGCATTTT. This translates into CAWVSGTVPYQPQHF. The whole variable domain, remainder taken from reference TRBV30 and TRBJ1-5, is SQTIHQWPATLVQPVGSPLSLECTVEGTSNPNLYWYRQAAGRGLQLLFYSVGIGQISSEVPQNLSASRPQDRQFILSSKKLLLSDSGFYLCAWVSGTVPYQPQHFGDGTRLSIL.

The rearrangement joins TRBV18 to TRBJ2-1; perhaps TRBD1 as D (5 bases). Trimming took off 5 bases at V and 4 bases at J, with 6 bases between the two ends. The CDR3 covers 12 residues. Germline loops: CDR1 KGHSH, CDR2 LQKENI. Written as DNA, the CDR3 is TGTGCCAGCTCAAAGGGGTACAATGAGCAGTTCTTC. The encoded protein is CASSKGYNEQFF.

J is TRBJ1-3 and V is TRBV6-1; D gene ambiguous. From germline, CDR1 is MNHNS and CDR2 SASEGT. The CDR3 spans 16 residues. Trimming took off 4 bases at V and 0 bases at J, with 13 bases between the two ends. The CDR3 DNA is TGTGCCAGCAGTGGCGCACAGCTTTCCTCTGGAAACACCATATATTTT. Its protein product is CASSGAQLSSGNTIYF.

V gene TRBV4-1 combines with J gene TRBJ1-2; the D is unclear. Looked up from germline, CDR1 is MGHRA and CDR2 is YSYEKL. V gave up 1 base and J gave up 8 bases, with 14 bases separating them. The CDR3 spans 14 residues. DNA for the CDR3: TGCGCCAGCAGCCAAGGGAGCGTCACGGGAGGCTACACCTTC. It yields the protein CASSQGSVTGGYTF.

The rearrangement joins TRBV6-5 to TRBJ1-6, with D unclear. The CDR3 totals 16 residues. CDR1 is MNHEY, CDR2 SVGAGI, per germline. With 0 bases removed from V and 7 bases from J, the gap between germline ends came to 13 bases. CDR3 loop: CASSYSIAGGNSPLHF. CDR3 bases: TGTGCCAGCAGTTACTCGATCGCAGGCGGGAATTCACCCCTCCACTTT.

V usage is TRBV7-9 and J usage is TRBJ2-7; 9 bases fit TRBD1. The CDR3 extends over 15 amino acids. With 2 bases clipped from V and 5 bases from J, the junction kept 7 bases outside the gene matches. Germline V gene lookup returns CDR1 SEHNR and CDR2 FQNEAQ (reference sequence). For the CDR3, the DNA is TGTGCCAGCAGCTTACCCGGGACAGGGTCCCACGAGCAGTACTTC. This translates into CASSLPGTGSHEQYF.

As regards this clone: A junction end diverges from the germline sequence, so it may reflect a read error. This chain links TRBV11-2 with TRBJ2-6; D possibly corresponds to TRBD1 (5 bases). This CDR3 comprises 10 residues. Germline CDR1 and CDR2: SGHAT and FQNNGV. CDR3 sequence: CAVGANVLAF. The CDR3 nucleotides read TGTGCCGTTGGGGCCAACGTCCTGGCTTTC. Using reference TRBV11-2 and TRBJ2-6 for the parts outside the CDR3, the full variable domain is EAGVAQSPRYKIIEKRQSVAFWCNPISGHATLYWYQQILGQGPKLLIQFQNNGVVDDSQLPKDRFSAERLKGVDSTLKIQPAKLEDSAVYLCAVGANVLAFGAGSRLTVL.